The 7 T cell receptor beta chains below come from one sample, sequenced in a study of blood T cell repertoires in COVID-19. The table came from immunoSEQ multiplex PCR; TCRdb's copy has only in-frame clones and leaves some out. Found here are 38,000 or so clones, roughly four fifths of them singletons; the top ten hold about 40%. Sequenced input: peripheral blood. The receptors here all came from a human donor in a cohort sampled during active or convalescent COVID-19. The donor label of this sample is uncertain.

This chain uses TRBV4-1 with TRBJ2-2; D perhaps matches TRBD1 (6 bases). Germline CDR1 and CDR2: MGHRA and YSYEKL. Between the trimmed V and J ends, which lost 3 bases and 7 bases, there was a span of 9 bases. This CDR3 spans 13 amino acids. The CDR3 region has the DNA TGCGCCAGCAGCCACAGGGGTCACGGGGAGCTGTTTTTT. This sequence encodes CASSHRGHGELFF.

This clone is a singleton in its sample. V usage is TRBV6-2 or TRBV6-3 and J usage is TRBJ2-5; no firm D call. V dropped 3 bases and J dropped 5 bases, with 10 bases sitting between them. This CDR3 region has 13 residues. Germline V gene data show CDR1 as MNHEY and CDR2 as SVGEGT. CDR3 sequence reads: CASSYTPRETQYF. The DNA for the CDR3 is TGTGCCAGCAGTTATACCCCGAGGGAGACCCAGTACTTC.

CDR3 residues: CASTPGGVPQPQHF. CDR3 nucleotides: TGTGCCAGCACCCCCGGGGGGGTCCCTCAGCCCCAGCATTTT. The chain recombines TRBV6-5 with TRBJ1-5, with D tentatively TRBD1 (5 bases). Germline CDR1 MNHEY, CDR2 SVGAGI. The ends were cut back, 7 bases at V and 6 bases at J, with 16 bases in the middle. CDR3 length equals 14 residues.

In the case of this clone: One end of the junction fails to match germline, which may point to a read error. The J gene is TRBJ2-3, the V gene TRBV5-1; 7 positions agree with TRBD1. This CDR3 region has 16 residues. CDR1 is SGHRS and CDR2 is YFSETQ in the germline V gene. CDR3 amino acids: CASSLIQTGSTDTQYF. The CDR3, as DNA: TGCGCCAGCAGCTTGATACAGACAGGGAGCACGGATACGCAGTATTTT.

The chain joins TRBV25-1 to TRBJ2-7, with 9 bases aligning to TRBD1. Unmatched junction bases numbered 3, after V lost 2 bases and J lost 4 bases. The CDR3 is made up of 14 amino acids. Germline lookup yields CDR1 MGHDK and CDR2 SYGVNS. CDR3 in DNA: TGTGCCAGCAGTGAAACAGGGGGCGTTTACGAGCAGTACTTC. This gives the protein CASSETGGVYEQYF.

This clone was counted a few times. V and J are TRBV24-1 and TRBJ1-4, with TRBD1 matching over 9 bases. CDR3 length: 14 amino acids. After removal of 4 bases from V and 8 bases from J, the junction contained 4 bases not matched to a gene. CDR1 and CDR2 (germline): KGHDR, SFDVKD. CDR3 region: CATSETGGNEKLFF. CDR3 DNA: TGTGCCACCAGTGAAACAGGGGGCAACGAAAAACTGTTTTTT.

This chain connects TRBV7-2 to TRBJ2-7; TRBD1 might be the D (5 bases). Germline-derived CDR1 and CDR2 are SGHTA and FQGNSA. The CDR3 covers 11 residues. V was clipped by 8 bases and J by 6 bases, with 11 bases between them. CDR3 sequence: CASGQGTEQYF. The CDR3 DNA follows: TGTGCCAGCGGGCAGGGTACCGAGCAGTACTTC.